These 13 T cell receptor beta chains originate from one sample sequenced in a study of blood T cell repertoires in COVID-19 (dated by TCRdb to about 2020). Libraries were prepared through the immunoSEQ multiplex PCR assay. Drawn from immuneACCESS, this table holds only the in-frame rearrangements with V and J called that TCRdb kept. Clones are partly lost; checked studies trace under half to an unresolved V gene and leave the rest unexplained. The sample includes about 330,000 clones, with roughly nine tenths observed a single time. The ten largest clonotypes hold approximately 17% of the sample. Sequencing input: PBMCs or T cells enriched from blood (not recorded which). The receptors derive from a woman in her 30s who had recovered from COVID-19.

This clone was observed a few times. This sample includes further DNA sequences coding for the same CDR3. This chain links TRBV18 with TRBJ1-1; 12 positions agree with TRBD1. There are 15 residues in the CDR3. Losses at the gene ends were 4 bases for V and 0 bases for J; bases not matched to a gene: 0. Per germline, CDR1 KGHSH and CDR2 LQKENI. This CDR3 reads CASSRDRGLNTEAFF. As DNA, the CDR3 is TGTGCCAGCTCACGGGACAGGGGGCTGAACACTGAAGCTTTCTTT.

The chain joins TRBV27 to TRBJ2-7; D ambiguous. Trimming took 10 bases from V and 3 from J, leaving 10 bases between them. The V gene's germline CDR1 is MNHEY and CDR2 SMNVEV (reference sequence). The CDR3 has 11 amino acids. This chain's CDR3 is CAMSPGYEQYF. CDR3 DNA: TGTGCCATGTCTCCGGGCTACGAGCAGTACTTC.

The chain has TRBV5-4 and TRBJ2-3; TRBD2 matches 8 bases. Germline lookup yields CDR1 SGHNT and CDR2 YYREEE (reference sequence). The CDR3 totals 15 residues. The ends lost 4 bases at V and 4 bases at J; junction bases unmatched: 8. The CDR3 region is CASSAWREAPDTQYF. Here the CDR3 DNA reads TGTGCCAGCAGCGCCTGGCGGGAGGCCCCAGATACGCAGTATTTT.

The rearrangement joins TRBV19 to TRBJ1-6; 8 nucleotides line up with TRBD1. The germline V gene has CDR1 LNHDA and CDR2 SQIVND (reference sequence). V trimming: 7 bases; J trimming: 8 bases; junction bases outside the gene matches: 1. The CDR3 length is 12 residues. CDR3 region: CASKDRDSPLHF. As DNA, the CDR3 is TGTGCCAGTAAGGACAGGGATTCACCCCTCCACTTT.

This clone was recorded once. The V call is TRBV28, the J call TRBJ2-5; TRBD2 aligns across 14 bases. J was trimmed by 7 bases and V by 4 bases; bases with no gene match: 17. There are 19 residues in the CDR3. From germline, CDR1 is MDHEN and CDR2 SYDVKM. The CDR3 spells CASSSGLAGVATIWGTQYF. The CDR3 nucleotides are TGTGCCAGCAGTTCGGGACTAGCGGGAGTTGCGACGATTTGGGGGACCCAGTACTTC.

The chain has TRBV28 and TRBJ2-5, with D possibly being TRBD2 (5 bases). The CDR3 has 15 residues. V was pared by 3 bases and J by 2 bases, with 13 bases between. In germline, CDR1 is MDHEN, CDR2 SYDVKM. The CDR3 DNA reads TGTGCCAGCAGTTTGCCGGGAACCAGACAAGAGACCCAGTACTTC. Translation gives CASSLPGTRQETQYF.

The genes are TRBV28 and TRBJ1-5; weak D call: TRBD1 (5 bases). Per germline, CDR1 MDHEN and CDR2 SYDVKM. The V gene lost 4 bases and the J gene lost 3 bases, with 13 bases spanning the gap. This CDR3 is built from 15 residues. This CDR3 is CASSSIDRDNQPQHF. In DNA, the CDR3 is TGTGCCAGCAGTTCCATCGACAGAGACAATCAGCCCCAGCATTTT.

This chain's CDR3 is CASSAGLAGGNEQFF. CDR3 nucleotides: TGTGCCAGCAGCGCCGGACTAGCGGGAGGTAATGAGCAGTTCTTC. V is TRBV7-3 and J is TRBJ2-1, with TRBD2 identical over 14 bases. The V segment lost 5 bases and the J segment 7 bases; nucleotides outside the gene matches: 4. The CDR3 contains 15 residues. Per germline, CDR1 SGHTA and CDR2 FQGTGA.

The chain couples TRBV5-1 to TRBJ1-2, with D uncertain. The V gene's germline CDR1 is SGHRS and CDR2 YFSETQ. V lost 2 bases to trimming and J lost 3 bases, with 8 bases between them. The CDR3 covers 13 residues. CDR3 DNA sequence: TGCGCCAGCAGCTTTGTCCGGGACTATGGCTACACCTTC. Translating it yields CASSFVRDYGYTF. The variable domain in full, with the rest retrieved from reference TRBV5-1 and TRBJ1-2, is KAGVTQTPRYLIKTRGQQVTLSCSPISGHRSVSWYQQTPGQGLQFLFEYFSETQRNKGNFPGRFSGRQFSNSRSEMNVSTLELGDSALYLCASSFVRDYGYTFGSGTRLTVV.

This clone was detected once. The chain joins TRBV27 to TRBJ1-6; D is perhaps TRBD1 (6 bases). The CDR3 runs to 15 residues. The V end was cut by 4 bases, the J end by 4 bases, with 11 bases between. Germline V gives CDR1 MNHEY, CDR2 SMNVEV (reference sequence). The CDR3 is CASSSGQSYNSPLHF. DNA for the CDR3: TGTGCCAGCAGTTCTGGACAGAGTTATAATTCACCCCTCCACTTT.

This clone was seen a handful of times. V gene TRBV28 combines with J gene TRBJ2-1; 8 bases match TRBD2. Trimming removed 6 bases from V and 9 bases from J; junction bases left unmatched: 4. The CDR3 runs to 12 residues. The germline gives CDR1 MDHEN, CDR2 SYDVKM. The CDR3 sequence: CASSYLAGEQFF. Written as DNA, the CDR3 is TGTGCCAGCAGCTATCTAGCGGGTGAGCAGTTCTTC.

The chain joins TRBV2 to TRBJ1-5; D may be TRBD1 (6 bases). V was pared by 6 bases and J by 1 base, with 13 bases between. The CDR3 has 15 residues. The germline V gene has CDR1 SNHLY and CDR2 FYNNEI. The CDR3 sequence: CASRRTEISNQPQHF. DNA for the CDR3: TGTGCCAGCAGGAGGACAGAAATAAGCAATCAGCCCCAGCATTTT.

This CDR3 is CASSQTGTGIYGYTF. The CDR3 DNA sequence: TGTGCCAGCAGCCAGACCGGGACAGGGATCTATGGCTACACCTTC. This chain uses TRBV7-2 with TRBJ1-2, with 9 bases identical to TRBD1. Germline CDR1 SGHTA, CDR2 FQGNSA. This CDR3 spans 15 amino acids. V was clipped by 5 bases and J by 4 bases; unmatched bases: 8.